These 29 T cell receptor beta chains share one sample of origin, sequenced in a study of blood T cell repertoires in COVID-19. TCRdb's table, derived via immunoSEQ multiplex PCR, lists solely in-frame clones and lacks some. The sample has about 64,000 clones; about 75% are singletons. Sequenced sample: PBMCs or T cells enriched from blood (not recorded which). These receptors all come from a woman in her fifties or sixties who had been exposed to COVID-19.

This clone was observed a few times. The V call is TRBV6-5, the J call TRBJ1-1; D is uncertain. Trimming took 6 bases from V and 1 from J, leaving 15 bases between them. This CDR3 has 15 amino acids. Germline V gene lookup returns CDR1 MNHEY and CDR2 SVGAGI. As DNA, the CDR3 is TGTGCCAGCAGGGGCCAAACACAGACGAACACTGAAGCTTTCTTT. Translation gives CASRGQTQTNTEAFF.

This rearrangement joins TRBV18 to TRBJ2-1; D call uncertain. Per germline, CDR1 KGHSH and CDR2 LQKENI. This CDR3 region has 13 residues. V was pared by 3 bases and J by 3 bases, with 6 bases between. The CDR3 DNA sequence: TGTGCCAGCTCACCGGGCAGCTACAATGAGCAGTTCTTC. It encodes CASSPGSYNEQFF. The whole variable domain, remainder taken from reference TRBV18 and TRBJ2-1, is NAGVMQNPRHLVRRRGQEARLRCSPMKGHSHVYWYRQLPEEGLKFMVYLQKENIIDESGMPKERFSAEFPKEGPSILRIQQVVRGDSAAYFCASSPGSYNEQFFGPGTRLTVL.

In DNA, the CDR3 is TGTGCCAGTAGTATGGACAGAGTGAACACTGAAGCTTTCTTT. Translation gives CASSMDRVNTEAFF. The chain combines TRBV19 with TRBJ1-1; tentatively, D is TRBD1 (6 bases). Trimming removed 3 bases at V and 0 bases at J, with 8 bases between. The CDR3 runs to 14 residues. Germline V gene lookup returns CDR1 LNHDA and CDR2 SQIVND (reference sequence).

This clone was observed once. The chain is built from TRBV7-9 and TRBJ2-2; 7 bases agree with TRBD2. The CDR3 totals 18 residues. The V segment lost 2 bases and the J segment 0 bases; nucleotides outside the gene matches: 9. CDR1 is SEHNR, CDR2 FQNEAQ, per germline (reference sequence). CDR3 nucleotide sequence: TGTGCCAGCAGCTTAAACTGGGCTAGCGGTACGAACACCGGGGAGCTGTTTTTT. Its protein product is CASSLNWASGTNTGELFF.

The rearrangement uses TRBV28 and TRBJ2-7; TRBD2 matches at 8 bases. Trimming cost V 5 bases and J 7 bases; bases outside gene matches: 16. The V gene's germline CDR1 is MDHEN and CDR2 SYDVKM. The CDR3 covers 16 residues. CDR3 in DNA: TGTGCCAGCAGTCCCCCTTGGGGACTAGAGGTGGAAGAGCAGTACTTC. Its protein is CASSPPWGLEVEEQYF.

A few counts support this clone. This sequence joins TRBV7-8 and TRBJ2-1; the match to TRBD2 covers 11 bases. CDR1 SGHVS and CDR2 FQNEAQ come from the germline V gene. V was pared by 6 bases and J by 10 bases, with 11 bases of the junction left unmatched. This CDR3 spans 15 amino acids. For the CDR3, the DNA is TGTGCCAGCAGGCAGACTAGCGGGATCGAGGGGGAGCAGTTCTTC. It codes for CASRQTSGIEGEQFF.

The V call is TRBV3-1 (or the pseudogene TRBV3-2), the J call TRBJ2-1, with D unclear. V was trimmed by 3 bases and J by 0 bases, leaving 6 bases between them. From germline, CDR1 is LGHDT and CDR2 YNNKEL (reference sequence). The CDR3 runs to 14 residues. The CDR3 loop is CASSHGPSYNEQFF. CDR3 nucleotide sequence: TGTGCCAGCAGCCACGGTCCCTCCTACAATGAGCAGTTCTTC.

This chain connects TRBV10-3 to TRBJ2-5; D possibly corresponds to TRBD2 (5 bases). Germline CDR1 and CDR2: ENHRY and SYGVKD. Trimming took 8 bases from V and 5 from J, leaving 18 bases between them. This CDR3 region has 14 residues. In nucleotides, the CDR3 is TGTGCCATCGGGCAGAAGGGAGCTCCCGAGACCCAGTACTTC. Protein: CAIGQKGAPETQYF.

This clone showed up just a few times. The genes are TRBV6-5 and TRBJ1-5; 8 bases match TRBD1. Looked up from germline, CDR1 is MNHEY and CDR2 is SVGAGI. V dropped 11 bases and J dropped 4; count of bases not matched to a gene: 7. There are 13 residues in the CDR3. This CDR3 is CAGSDRVNQPQHF. CDR3 nucleotides: TGTGCCGGGTCGGACAGGGTAAATCAGCCCCAGCATTTT.

The chain employs TRBV7-2 and TRBJ2-1; perhaps TRBD2 as D (6 bases). The V and J ends lost 3 bases and 4 bases respectively, with 10 bases between them. This CDR3 has 14 residues. CDR1 and CDR2 from the germline V gene are SGHTA and FQGNSA. This CDR3 is CASSFSGGYNEQFF. In nucleotides, the CDR3 is TGTGCCAGCAGCTTTAGCGGAGGGTACAATGAGCAGTTCTTC.

This chain links TRBV20-1 with TRBJ2-1; no clear D. The CDR3 runs 11 residues. The V gene lost 6 bases and the J gene lost 6 bases, with 9 bases spanning the gap. Germline CDR1 DFQATT, CDR2 SNEGSKA (reference sequence). CDR3 in DNA: TGCAGTGCCACTACAAGCAATGAGCAGTTCTTC. It yields the protein CSATTSNEQFF.

The chain joins TRBV7-2 to TRBJ1-5; the D gene is possibly TRBD1 (6 bases). Per the germline V gene, CDR1 is SGHTA and CDR2 is FQGNSA. Trimming shortened V by 0 bases and J by 1 base, and 13 bases separated the two germline ends. The CDR3 is 17 amino acids. The CDR3 sequence is CASSLAPRGSSNQPQHF. CDR3 in DNA: TGTGCCAGCAGCTTAGCGCCGAGGGGGTCCAGCAATCAGCCCCAGCATTTT.

The V and J genes are TRBV7-7 and TRBJ1-1; D is uncertain. V was pared by 4 bases and J by 6 bases, with 12 bases between. CDR3 length: 13 residues. Germline values: CDR1 SSHAT, CDR2 FNYEAQ (reference sequence). The CDR3 DNA sequence: TGTGCCAGCAGCTCTAAGGTCAGCGCTGAAGCTTTCTTT. Its translation: CASSSKVSAEAFF.

The chain combines TRBV2 with TRBJ1-1; TRBD1 aligns across 8 bases. Germline CDR1 reads SNHLY; CDR2 reads FYNNEI. The CDR3 is 15 residues long. V lost 1 base and J lost 5; bases outside the gene matches: 6. This CDR3 is CASSEEDRVGTEAFF. CDR3 nucleotide sequence: TGTGCCAGCAGTGAAGAGGACAGGGTCGGGACTGAAGCTTTCTTT.

The chain employs TRBV2 and TRBJ2-5; 11 bases are a match to TRBD1. The junction had 9 bases not matched to a gene; V was cut back by 10 bases and J by 5 bases. This CDR3 contains 14 residues. Germline CDR1 and CDR2: SNHLY and FYNNEI. The CDR3 here is CATGTGGLRETQYF. In DNA, the CDR3 is TGTGCCACCGGGACAGGGGGATTGAGGGAGACCCAGTACTTC. The entire variable domain, with the rest obtained from reference TRBV2 and TRBJ2-5, is as follows: EPEVTQTPSHQVTQMGQEVILRCVPISNHLYFYWYRQILGQKVEFLVSFYNNEISEKSEIFDDQFSVERPDGSNFTLKIRSTKLEDSAMYFCATGTGGLRETQYFGPGTRLLVL.

The V gene is TRBV12-3 or TRBV12-4, the J gene TRBJ1-1; D is undetermined. The V end lost 2 bases, the J end lost 4 bases, and 8 bases lay between the germline ends. This CDR3 spans 13 amino acids. CDR3 sequence: CASSLSLLTEAFF. The CDR3 DNA reads as TGTGCCAGCAGTTTATCCCTTCTCACTGAAGCTTTCTTT.

V usage is TRBV19 and J usage is TRBJ1-5; D remains unclear. The CDR3 extends over 16 amino acids. V was cut by 7 bases and J by 2 bases, with 18 bases left in between. The V gene's germline CDR1 is LNHDA and CDR2 SQIVND (reference sequence). CDR3 loop: CASTKWAARGNQPQHF. CDR3 DNA sequence: TGTGCCAGTACCAAATGGGCAGCCCGAGGCAATCAGCCCCAGCATTTT.

The rearrangement links TRBV7-9 to TRBJ1-1; D ambiguous. The CDR3 contains 14 residues. Trimming stripped 0 bases from V and 1 base from J, with 6 bases between. Germline V lookup: CDR1 SEHNR, CDR2 FQNEAQ (reference sequence). The CDR3 bases are TGTGCCAGCAGCTTAGCGGGGAGGAACACTGAAGCTTTCTTT. Translation: CASSLAGRNTEAFF.

The chain recombines TRBV30 with TRBJ1-5; 7 bases agree with TRBD1. This CDR3 has 13 amino acids. V gave up 0 bases and J gave up 14 bases; unmatched junction bases: 10. The germline gives CDR1 GTSNPN, CDR2 SVGIG (reference sequence). The CDR3 reads CAWSVGLGQGEHF. The DNA for the CDR3 is TGTGCCTGGAGTGTGGGGTTGGGGCAGGGGGAGCATTTT.

The chain uses TRBV30 and TRBJ1-2; 8 nucleotides agree with TRBD1. The V and J ends lost 4 bases and 4 bases, in that order; junction bases with no gene match: 8. This CDR3 has 14 residues. Germline V gene data show CDR1 as GTSNPN and CDR2 as SVGIG (reference sequence). The CDR3 here is CAWTVRDRGYGYTF. The CDR3 coding sequence is TGTGCCTGGACTGTCCGAGACAGGGGCTATGGCTACACCTTC. The full variable domain, in which reference TRBV30 and TRBJ1-2 provide the parts outside the CDR3, is SQTIHQWPATLVQPVGSPLSLECTVEGTSNPNLYWYRQAAGRGLQLLFYSVGIGQISSEVPQNLSASRPQDRQFILSSKKLLLSDSGFYLCAWTVRDRGYGYTFGSGTRLTVV.

This clone was seen only once. The chain employs TRBV10-1 and TRBJ2-7, with D perhaps TRBD1 (6 bases). This CDR3 is 13 amino acids long. Germline CDR1 and CDR2: WNHNN and SYGVQD (reference sequence). V lost 7 bases and J lost 4, with 14 bases in between. CDR3 in DNA: TGCGCCAGCATCGAATCCAGGGGATACGAGCAGTACTTC. It specifies CASIESRGYEQYF.

CDR3 in DNA: TGTGCCACCAGTGATGGAGGGACAGTCAATGAAAAACTGTTTTTT. Its protein product is CATSDGGTVNEKLFF. The rearrangement uses TRBV24-1 and TRBJ1-4; TRBD1 matches at 7 bases. The germline V gene has CDR1 KGHDR and CDR2 SFDVKD. After removal of 3 bases from V and 5 bases from J, the junction contained 5 bases not matched to a gene. This CDR3 is built from 15 residues.

The sample holds one count of this clone. The rearrangement links TRBV5-1 to TRBJ1-6; TRBD1 agrees at 9 bases. The CDR3 is 15 amino acids. The V gene end was trimmed by 4 bases and the J gene end by 7 bases; junction bases not matched to a gene: 6. Looked up from germline, CDR1 is SGHRS and CDR2 is YFSETQ. CDR3 coding DNA: TGCGCCAGCAGCCCCCGTGGGACAGGGAATTCACCCCTCCACTTT. It encodes CASSPRGTGNSPLHF.

The genes are TRBV12-3 or TRBV12-4 and TRBJ2-5; D gene ambiguous. Trimming removed 1 base at V and 5 bases at J, with 8 bases between. The CDR3 totals 13 residues. Written as DNA, the CDR3 is TGTGCCAGCAGTTTAGTGAGATCGGAGACCCAGTACTTC. This encodes CASSLVRSETQYF.

This clone was seen a few times. Other nucleotide sequences from this sample produce the same CDR3. DNA of the CDR3: TGTGCCAGCAGGTTAGCGGGAGGATACAATGAGCAGTTCTTC. This sequence encodes CASRLAGGYNEQFF. V usage is TRBV27 and J usage is TRBJ2-1, with 10 bases matching TRBD2. Per germline, CDR1 MNHEY and CDR2 SMNVEV (reference sequence). The CDR3 has 14 amino acids. Unmatched junction bases numbered 3, after V lost 6 bases and J lost 4 bases.

The V call is TRBV28, the J call TRBJ1-5; possible D gene TRBD1, 5 bases. The CDR3 length is 16 residues. V shed 3 bases and J shed 4 bases, with 16 bases lying between them. CDR1 MDHEN and CDR2 SYDVKM come from the germline V gene. Written as DNA, the CDR3 is TGTGCCAGCAGTTTGGGGACCGGGACTTGGAATCAGCCCCAGCATTTT. This gives the protein CASSLGTGTWNQPQHF.

The CDR3 is CASSPRHSNQPQHF. The CDR3 coding sequence is TGTGCCAGCAGCCCGAGACATAGCAATCAGCCCCAGCATTTT. V is TRBV7-9 and J is TRBJ1-5; D unclear. CDR3 length: 14 amino acids. V lost 5 bases and J 0 bases, leaving 8 bases between the germline ends. CDR1 and CDR2 from the germline V gene are SEHNR and FQNEAQ (reference sequence).

This chain joins TRBV7-6 and TRBJ2-7; tentative D call: TRBD1 (6 bases). The CDR3 is 17 amino acids. V lost 5 bases and J 5 bases, leaving 25 bases between the germline ends. Germline V gene lookup returns CDR1 SGHVS and CDR2 FNYEAQ. CDR3 bases: TGTGCCAGCAGCACAAGAAGGACGAGACAGGCAAGGGACGAGCAGTACTTC. Translated: CASSTRRTRQARDEQYF.

The chain joins TRBV28 to TRBJ1-2; a weak D match, TRBD1 (6 bases). Germline V gives CDR1 MDHEN, CDR2 SYDVKM. The CDR3 has 14 residues. V lost 7 bases and J lost 4, with 16 bases in between. The CDR3 here is CASILSGAGYGYTF. CDR3 in DNA: TGTGCCAGCATTCTTTCAGGGGCTGGCTATGGCTACACCTTC.